These T cell receptor beta chains were read from a single sample in a study of T cell clonotyping in hematopoietic cell transplantation. Here immunoSEQ multiplex PCR was the method, and the copy in TCRdb shows in-frame clones only, minus some. Here the sample spans about 36,000 clones, 80% to 90% being singletons. The source material was peripheral blood mononuclear cells. The source is a woman aged 40 to 50 in good health. Some clones in this sample may be carry-over from other donors' samples. CDR3s include the opening cysteine and the closing phenylalanine or tryptophan. A D gene is named only where the DNA matches it firmly. The size field is filled for only some rows; it gives once, few, many or a size class.

D gene	clone size	V gene	J gene	CDR3 protein	CDR3 DNA
-	-	TRBV27	TRBJ1-1	CASSLSMFTEAFF	TGTGCCAGCAGTTTATCGATGTTCACTGAAGCTTTCTTT
-	-	TRBV7-9	TRBJ1-2	CASSPRGAFWGYTF	TGTGCCAGCAGCCCTCGGGGGGCCTTTTGGGGCTACACCTTC
TRBD2	-	TRBV6-4	TRBJ2-3	CASSEKREADTQYF	TGTGCCAGCAGTGAAAAGCGGGAGGCAGATACGCAGTATTTT
TRBD1	-	TRBV9	TRBJ2-5	CASSVASGGTQYF	TGTGCCAGCAGCGTAGCTTCAGGGGGGACCCAGTACTTC
-	-	TRBV2	TRBJ1-4	CASSVIATNEKLFF	TGTGCCAGCAGTGTAATTGCAACTAATGAAAAACTGTTTTTT
-	-	TRBV23-1	TRBJ1-2	CASSQSRDGLNYGYTF	TGCGCCAGCAGTCAATCCCGAGACGGACTTAACTATGGCTACACCTTC
TRBD2	-	TRBV29-1	TRBJ2-2	CSVGRERDTGELFF	TGCAGCGTGGGGCGGGAGAGGGACACCGGGGAGCTGTTTTTT
TRBD2	-	TRBV7-9	TRBJ2-3	CASSLTGGPDTQYF	TGTGCCAGCAGCTTAACGGGAGGGCCAGATACGCAGTATTTT
TRBD1	-	TRBV19	TRBJ1-1	CASSPGTVNTEAFF	TGTGCCAGTAGTCCCGGGACAGTGAACACTGAAGCTTTCTTT
-	-	TRBV18	TRBJ2-5	CASSPSGEETQYF	TGTGCCAGCTCACCGTCAGGGGAAGAGACCCAGTACTTC
-	-	TRBV5-1	TRBJ1-2	CASSPIQGGGYTF	TGCGCCAGCAGCCCGATACAGGGTGGTGGCTACACCTTC
TRBD1	-	TRBV28	TRBJ2-7	CASTPGDRDRGEQYF	TGTGCCAGCACCCCAGGGGACAGGGACCGGGGCGAGCAGTACTTC
-	-	TRBV2	TRBJ1-2	CASSEIPRGRGGGYTF	TGTGCCAGCAGTGAGATCCCTCGGGGCAGGGGAGGAGGCTACACCTTC
-	-	TRBV6-5	TRBJ1-1	CASSYSARGGTEAFF	TGTGCCAGCAGTTACTCGGCCAGGGGTGGGACTGAAGCTTTCTTT
-	-	TRBV29-1	TRBJ2-7	CSVSGRGTYEQYF	TGCAGCGTTTCAGGTCGGGGAACCTACGAGCAGTACTTC
-	-	TRBV2	TRBJ2-7	CASRVSYEQYF	TGTGCCAGCAGGGTCTCCTACGAGCAGTACTTC
-	-	TRBV28	TRBJ2-4	CASSLGGVTKNIQYF	TGTGCCAGCAGTTTAGGGGGCGTTACCAAAAACATTCAGTACTTC
TRBD1	-	TRBV18	TRBJ1-2	CASSPPSQGDYGYTF	TGTGCCAGCTCACCACCGTCCCAGGGGGACTATGGCTACACCTTC
-	-	TRBV5-4	TRBJ2-2	CASSLETTGELFF	TGTGCCAGCAGCTTGGAGACAACCGGGGAGCTGTTTTTT
TRBD2	-	TRBV6-5	TRBJ2-7	CASRNRLAGAYEQYF	TGTGCCAGCAGGAACAGACTAGCGGGAGCCTACGAGCAGTACTTC
TRBD1	-	TRBV19	TRBJ2-4	CASSFTGEPGYIQYF	TGTGCCAGTAGCTTTACAGGGGAGCCGGGATACATTCAGTACTTC
TRBD2	-	TRBV5-1	TRBJ2-1	CASQGLAGGSSSYNEQFF	TGCGCCAGCCAGGGACTAGCGGGAGGGTCGAGCTCCTACAATGAGCAGTTCTTC
TRBD1	-	TRBV30	TRBJ1-1	CAWTTGRMNTEAFF	TGTGCCTGGACGACAGGGCGGATGAACACTGAAGCTTTCTTT
-	-	TRBV28	TRBJ2-7	CASTSRGGGSYEQYF	TGTGCCAGCACGAGCCGAGGGGGGGGCTCCTACGAGCAGTACTTC
-	medium-sized	TRBV7-6	TRBJ1-3	CASSLFGAGSSGNTIYF	TGTGCCAGCAGCTTATTTGGCGCGGGAAGCTCTGGAAACACCATATATTTT
-	-	TRBV30	TRBJ1-3	CAGSGLYGNTIYF	TGTGCCGGATCAGGGCTTTATGGAAACACCATATATTTT
-	-	TRBV30	TRBJ1-1	CAWSGRDTEAFF	TGTGCCTGGAGTGGTAGGGACACTGAAGCTTTCTTT
-	-	TRBV9	TRBJ1-1	CASSVEVGGTEAFF	TGTGCCAGCAGCGTAGAGGTGGGAGGCACTGAAGCTTTCTTT
-	-	TRBV2	TRBJ2-7	CASSRRGTDLDEQYF	TGTGCCAGCAGCCGGAGGGGGACAGATCTCGACGAGCAGTACTTC
-	-	TRBV29-1	TRBJ1-2	CSVARIADYGYTF	TGCAGCGTTGCGAGGATAGCGGACTATGGCTACACCTTC
-	-	TRBV7-3	TRBJ2-3	CASSQRVAGTDTQYF	TGTGCCAGCAGCCAGAGGGTAGCGGGCACAGATACGCAGTATTTT
TRBD2	-	TRBV30	TRBJ2-1	CACSKAGALSYNEQFF	TGTGCCTGCTCGAAAGCGGGAGCCCTGTCCTACAATGAGCAGTTCTTC
TRBD1	-	TRBV2	TRBJ2-7	CASKEGGTGYEQYF	TGTGCCAGCAAAGAAGGGGGGACAGGCTACGAGCAGTACTTC
-	once	TRBV27	TRBJ2-7	CASSTLGGDYEQYF	TGTGCCAGCAGTACCCTCGGAGGGGACTACGAGCAGTACTTC
-	-	TRBV27	TRBJ1-5	CASSQGYSNQPQHF	TGTGCCAGCAGTCAGGGGTATAGCAATCAGCCCCAGCATTTT
TRBD2	-	TRBV6-6	TRBJ2-5	CASSLAGRKETQYF	TGTGCCAGCAGTTTAGCGGGTAGAAAGGAGACCCAGTACTTC
-	-	TRBV5-4	TRBJ1-1	CASSLEQGNTEAFF	TGTGCCAGCAGCTTGGAACAGGGGAACACTGAAGCTTTCTTT
-	once	TRBV7-9	TRBJ2-2	CASSLVSVNTGELFF	TGTGCCAGCAGCTTAGTTTCTGTGAACACCGGGGAGCTGTTTTTT
-	-	TRBV6-1	TRBJ1-2	CASTPRGARGSYTF	TGTGCCAGCACCCCGAGGGGGGCCCGGGGGAGCTACACCTTC
-	-	TRBV19	TRBJ1-5	CASTVGPNYNQPQHF	TGTGCCAGTACAGTGGGCCCAAATTACAATCAGCCCCAGCATTTT
TRBD2	-	TRBV2	TRBJ2-7	CAIGLAGGPAYEQYF	TGTGCCATCGGACTAGCGGGAGGGCCCGCCTACGAGCAGTACTTC
TRBD1	-	TRBV11-3	TRBJ2-7	CASSFGQGADEQYF	TGTGCCAGCAGCTTCGGACAGGGGGCGGACGAGCAGTACTTC
TRBD2	few	TRBV7-6	TRBJ2-2	CASSAGLAGDDTGELFF	TGTGCCAGCAGCGCCGGACTAGCGGGAGATGACACCGGGGAGCTGTTTTTT
-	-	TRBV4-1	TRBJ2-5	CASSQRLSAPQETQYF	TGCGCCAGCAGCCAACGCCTCTCGGCGCCACAAGAGACCCAGTACTTC
-	-	TRBV5-5	TRBJ2-1	CASSTLGGTYNEQFF	TGTGCCAGCAGCACACTAGGAGGGACCTACAATGAGCAGTTCTTC
TRBD2	-	TRBV19	TRBJ2-1	CASSPLGLAGSYNEQFF	TGTGCCAGTAGTCCCCTTGGACTAGCGGGTTCCTACAATGAGCAGTTCTTC
-	-	TRBV6-6	TRBJ2-3	CASSWRDSINTDTQYF	TGTGCCAGCAGTTGGAGGGACAGTATAAACACAGATACGCAGTATTTT
TRBD1	-	TRBV11-2	TRBJ1-1	CASSTQGARNTEAFF	TGTGCCAGCAGCACACAGGGGGCGAGGAACACTGAAGCTTTCTTT
-	-	TRBV7-2	TRBJ1-5	CASSLVGGSGNQPQHF	TGTGCCAGCAGCTTAGTTGGGGGATCGGGCAATCAGCCCCAGCATTTT
-	-	TRBV18	TRBJ1-5	CASSPPGLQPQHF	TGTGCCAGCTCACCACCGGGGTTGCAGCCCCAGCATTTT
-	once	TRBV28	TRBJ1-3	CASSLSRQPIGNTIYF	TGTGCCAGCAGTTTATCCCGACAGCCGATTGGAAACACCATATATTTT
-	-	TRBV28	TRBJ1-1	CASITGNTEAFF	TGTGCCAGCATAACGGGCAACACTGAAGCTTTCTTT
TRBD1	once	TRBV15	TRBJ2-2	CATSRGWTGRNTGELFF	TGTGCCACCAGCAGAGGATGGACAGGGAGAAACACCGGGGAGCTGTTTTTT
TRBD1	-	TRBV28	TRBJ1-5	CASSKGDRTHNQPQHF	TGTGCCAGCAGTAAGGGGGACAGGACCCACAATCAGCCCCAGCATTTT
TRBD1	-	TRBV10-1	TRBJ2-7	CASSEGGDSYEQYF	TGCGCCAGCAGTGAAGGGGGCGACTCCTACGAGCAGTACTTC